This T cell receptor beta chain was profiled in a study of T cells in Graves' hyperthyroidism and ophthalmopathy. Points from the study as a whole: Blood also contained most expanded thyroid clonotypes above 0.001. Stable hyperthyroidism was separated from ophthalmopathy by a model based on 13 V-J features.

CDR3 length: 13 residues. Trimming took off 4 bases at V and 5 bases at J, with 12 bases between the two ends. Germline V lookup: CDR1 SNHLY, CDR2 FYNNEI. What was amplified from RNA transcripts were TCR beta CDR3 regions. The TCR CDR3 was amplified in a first-round RT-PCR using the HTBI primer set. TCRdb redid the calling of the multiplex PCR reads with MiXCR, one entry per CDR3 protein. The sample includes around 620,000 distinct CDR3 sequences, roughly 16% seen only once; the top ten take around 4%. Not enrolled were patients with uncontrolled infection, other autoimmune disease, pregnancy or lactation. The diagnostic basis comprised clinical symptoms, serum thyroxine and TRAb, thyroid ultrasound and orbital computed tomography. In this sample, this clonotype turned up a few times. No antigen is known for it.

Sequencing used blood. The TCR was taken from a woman under 40 with Graves' hyperthyroidism. This sequence joins TRBV2 and TRBJ2-7; a weak D match, TRBD1 (6 bases). This chain's CDR3 is CASSAQGYDEQYF. The CDR3 nucleotides are TGTGCCAGCAGTGCACAGGGTTACGACGAGCAGTACTTC.